The entry that follows covers one T cell receptor beta chain sequence. This entry comes from a study of preoperative IRX-2 immunotherapy in early breast cancer. The CDR3 length is 14 residues. The germline CDR1 and CDR2 sequences are ENHRY and SYGVKD. V lost 0 bases to trimming and J lost 4 bases, with 8 bases between them. This sample's treatment: preoperative locoregional IRX-2 cytokine immunotherapy. TCRdb keeps only in-frame clones here, not all; method: immunoSEQ multiplex PCR. This sample has 75,000 to 100,000 clones, with roughly 89% found just once. This sample comprised tumor tissue, obtained after IRX-2 immunotherapy. The receptor comes from a human donor with breast cancer. The chain combines TRBV10-3 with TRBJ2-3; no clear D gene. The chain's CDR3 is CAISESLSADTQYF. The CDR3 DNA is TGTGCCATCAGTGAGTCCCTCTCGGCAGATACGCAGTATTTT.